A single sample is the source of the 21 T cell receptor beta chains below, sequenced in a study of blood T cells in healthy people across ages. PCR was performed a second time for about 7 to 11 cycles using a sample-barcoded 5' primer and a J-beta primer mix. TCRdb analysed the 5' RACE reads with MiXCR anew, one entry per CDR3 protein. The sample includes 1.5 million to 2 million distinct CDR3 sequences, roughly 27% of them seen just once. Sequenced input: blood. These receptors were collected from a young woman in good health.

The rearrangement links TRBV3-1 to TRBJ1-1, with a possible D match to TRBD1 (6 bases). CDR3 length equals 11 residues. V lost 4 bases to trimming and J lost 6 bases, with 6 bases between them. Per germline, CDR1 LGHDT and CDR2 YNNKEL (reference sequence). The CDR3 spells CASSRTAEAFF. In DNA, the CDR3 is TGTGCCAGCAGCCGGACAGCTGAAGCTTTCTTT.

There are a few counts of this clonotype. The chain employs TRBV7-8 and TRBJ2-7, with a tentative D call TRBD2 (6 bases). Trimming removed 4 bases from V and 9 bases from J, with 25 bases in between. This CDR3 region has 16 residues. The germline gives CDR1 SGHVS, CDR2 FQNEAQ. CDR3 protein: CASSSTSRDLGLGQYF. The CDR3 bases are TGTGCCAGCAGCTCAACGTCCCGGGACTTGGGACTCGGGCAGTACTTC. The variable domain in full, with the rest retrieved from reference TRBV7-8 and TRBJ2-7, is GAGVSQSPRYKVAKRGQDVALRCDPISGHVSLFWYQQALGQGPEFLTYFQNEAQLDKSGLPSDRFFAERPEGSVSTLKIQRTQQEDSAVYLCASSSTSRDLGLGQYFGPGTRLTVT.

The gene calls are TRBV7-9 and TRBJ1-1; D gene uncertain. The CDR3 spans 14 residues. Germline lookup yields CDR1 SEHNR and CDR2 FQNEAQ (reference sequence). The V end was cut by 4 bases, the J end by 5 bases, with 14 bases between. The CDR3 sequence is CASSSNRGPTEAFF. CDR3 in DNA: TGTGCCAGCAGCTCAAACCGCGGGCCTACTGAAGCTTTCTTT. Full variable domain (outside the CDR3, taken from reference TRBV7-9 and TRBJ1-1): DTGVSQNPRHKITKRGQNVTFRCDPISEHNRLYWYRQTLGQGPEFLTYFQNEAQLEKSRLLSDRFSAERPKGSFSTLEIQRTEQGDSAMYLCASSSNRGPTEAFFGQGTRLTVV.

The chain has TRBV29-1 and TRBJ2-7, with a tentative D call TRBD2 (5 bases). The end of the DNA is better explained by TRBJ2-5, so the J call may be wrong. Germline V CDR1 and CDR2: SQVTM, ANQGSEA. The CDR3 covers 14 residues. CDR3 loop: CSVALTSTAGTQYF. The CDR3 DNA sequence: TGCAGCGTGGCCCTCACTAGTACTGCAGGGACCCAGTACTTC.

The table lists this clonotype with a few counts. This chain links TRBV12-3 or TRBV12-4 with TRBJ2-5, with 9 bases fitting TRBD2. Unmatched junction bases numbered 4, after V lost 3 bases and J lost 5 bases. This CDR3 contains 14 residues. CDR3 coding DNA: TGTGCCAGCAGTTTCGCGGGAGGGCCGGAGACCCAGTACTTC. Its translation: CASSFAGGPETQYF.

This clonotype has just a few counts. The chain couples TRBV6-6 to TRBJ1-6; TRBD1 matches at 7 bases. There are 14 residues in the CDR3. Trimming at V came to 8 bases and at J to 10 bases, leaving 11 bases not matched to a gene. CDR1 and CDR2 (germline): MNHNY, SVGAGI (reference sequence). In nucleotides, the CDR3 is TGTGCCAGCCTCGGGAGCAGGGGGAAATCACCCCTCCACTTT. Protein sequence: CASLGSRGKSPLHF.

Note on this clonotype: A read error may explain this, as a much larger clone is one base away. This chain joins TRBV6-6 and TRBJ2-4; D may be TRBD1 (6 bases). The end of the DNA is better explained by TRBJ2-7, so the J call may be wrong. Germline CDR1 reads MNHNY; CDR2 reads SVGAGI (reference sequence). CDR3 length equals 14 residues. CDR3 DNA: TGTACCAGCAACCGGGACACCGCTTCCTACGAGCAGTACTTC. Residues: CTSNRDTASYEQYF.

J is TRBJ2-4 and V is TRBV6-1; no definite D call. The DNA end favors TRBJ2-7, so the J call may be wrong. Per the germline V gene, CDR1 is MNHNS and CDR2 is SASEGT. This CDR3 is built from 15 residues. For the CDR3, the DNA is TGTGCCAGCAGTGATCCTAGACCGTCTAGGAACGAGCAGTACTTC. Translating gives CASSDPRPSRNEQYF.

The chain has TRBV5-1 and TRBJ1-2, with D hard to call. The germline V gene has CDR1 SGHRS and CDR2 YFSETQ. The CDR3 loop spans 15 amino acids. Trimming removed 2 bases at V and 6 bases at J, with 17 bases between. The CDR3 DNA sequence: TGCGCCAGCAGCTTCCATGGGGAGGCCAAGAATGGCTACACCTTC. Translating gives CASSFHGEAKNGYTF.

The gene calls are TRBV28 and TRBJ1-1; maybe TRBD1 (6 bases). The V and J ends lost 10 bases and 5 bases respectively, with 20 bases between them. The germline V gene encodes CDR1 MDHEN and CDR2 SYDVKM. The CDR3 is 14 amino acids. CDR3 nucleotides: TGTGCCAACACCATAGGGGGGGTAGGGACTGAAGCTTTCTTT. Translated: CANTIGGVGTEAFF.

Here the CDR3 DNA reads TGCAGTGCTAGAAGCGGATCCCACCGTGGCTACACCTTC. It is translated as CSARSGSHRGYTF. The chain carries TRBV20-1 and TRBJ1-2; D remains unclear. Trimming removed 2 bases from V and 7 bases from J, with 14 bases in between. Germline CDR1 is DFQATT and CDR2 is SNEGSKA (reference sequence). The CDR3 totals 13 residues.

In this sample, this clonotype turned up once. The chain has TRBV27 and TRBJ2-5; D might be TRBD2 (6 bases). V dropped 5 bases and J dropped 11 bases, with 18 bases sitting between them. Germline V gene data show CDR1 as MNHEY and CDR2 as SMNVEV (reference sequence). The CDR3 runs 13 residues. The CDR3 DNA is TGTGCCAGCAGTCCCTGGGCGGGACTCCAGCAGTACTTC. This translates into CASSPWAGLQQYF.

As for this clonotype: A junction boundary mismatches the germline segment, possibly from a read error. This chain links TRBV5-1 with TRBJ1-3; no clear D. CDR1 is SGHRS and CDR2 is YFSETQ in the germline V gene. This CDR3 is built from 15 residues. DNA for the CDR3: TGTGCCAGCAGCTTGGATCGCGCCGTCGGAAACACCATATATTTT. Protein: CASSLDRAVGNTIYF. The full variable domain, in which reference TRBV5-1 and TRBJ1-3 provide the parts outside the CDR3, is KAGVTQTPRYLIKTRGQQVTLSCSPISGHRSVSWYQQTPGQGLQFLFEYFSETQRNKGNFPGRFSGRQFSNSRSEMNVSTLELGDSALYLCASSLDRAVGNTIYFGEGSWLTVV.

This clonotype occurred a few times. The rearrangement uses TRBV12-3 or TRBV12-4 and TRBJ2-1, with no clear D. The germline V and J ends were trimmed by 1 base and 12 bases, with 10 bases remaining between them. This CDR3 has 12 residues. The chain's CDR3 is CASSLDPVMQFF. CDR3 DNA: TGTGCCAGCAGTTTAGACCCCGTCATGCAGTTCTTC.

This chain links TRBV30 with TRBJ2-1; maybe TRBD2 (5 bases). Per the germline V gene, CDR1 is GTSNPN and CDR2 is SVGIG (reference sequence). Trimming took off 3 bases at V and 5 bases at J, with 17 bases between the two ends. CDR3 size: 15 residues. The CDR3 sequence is CAWRPGVAWDNEQFF. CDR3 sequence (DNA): TGTGCCTGGAGGCCCGGGGTAGCATGGGACAATGAGCAGTTCTTC.

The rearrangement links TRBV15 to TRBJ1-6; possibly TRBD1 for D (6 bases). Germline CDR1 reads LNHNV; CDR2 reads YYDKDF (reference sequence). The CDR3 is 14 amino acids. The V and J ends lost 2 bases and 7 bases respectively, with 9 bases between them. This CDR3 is CATSRQGSNSPLHF. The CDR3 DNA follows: TGTGCCACCAGCAGACAGGGGTCAAATTCACCCCTCCACTTT. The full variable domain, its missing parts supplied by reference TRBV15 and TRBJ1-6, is DAMVIQNPRYQVTQFGKPVTLSCSQTLNHNVMYWYQQKSSQAPKLLFHYYDKDFNNEADTPDNFQSRRPNTSFCFLDIRSPGLGDTAMYLCATSRQGSNSPLHFGNGTRLTVT.

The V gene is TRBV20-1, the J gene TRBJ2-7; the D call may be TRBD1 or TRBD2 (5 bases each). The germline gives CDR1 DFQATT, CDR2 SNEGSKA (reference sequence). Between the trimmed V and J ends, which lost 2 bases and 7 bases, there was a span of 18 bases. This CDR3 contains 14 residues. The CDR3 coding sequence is TGCAGTGCTAGACGGGGACCCGCCTACAATGAGCAGTACTTC. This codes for CSARRGPAYNEQYF.

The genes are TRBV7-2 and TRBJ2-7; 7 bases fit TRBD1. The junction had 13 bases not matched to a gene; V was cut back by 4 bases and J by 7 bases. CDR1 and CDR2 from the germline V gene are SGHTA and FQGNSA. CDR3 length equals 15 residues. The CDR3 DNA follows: TGTGCCAGCAGCTCCCACCTGACAGGGAAAAATGAGCAGTACTTC. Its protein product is CASSSHLTGKNEQYF.

CDR3 amino acids: CATSRDLEGRQTHSNQPQHF. The CDR3 DNA sequence: TGTGCCACCAGCAGAGATCTTGAGGGACGACAGACTCATAGCAATCAGCCCCAGCATTTT. This sequence joins TRBV15 and TRBJ1-5, with D tentatively TRBD1 (5 bases). The CDR3 consists of 20 residues. V lost 0 bases and J lost 0, with 21 bases in between. CDR1 is LNHNV, CDR2 YYDKDF, per germline (reference sequence).

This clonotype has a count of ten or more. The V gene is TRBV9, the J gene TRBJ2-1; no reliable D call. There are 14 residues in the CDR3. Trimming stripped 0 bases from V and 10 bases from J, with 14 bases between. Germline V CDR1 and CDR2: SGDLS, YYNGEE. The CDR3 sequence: CASSVAGSEDEQFF. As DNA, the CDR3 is TGTGCCAGCAGCGTAGCTGGAAGTGAAGACGAGCAGTTCTTC.

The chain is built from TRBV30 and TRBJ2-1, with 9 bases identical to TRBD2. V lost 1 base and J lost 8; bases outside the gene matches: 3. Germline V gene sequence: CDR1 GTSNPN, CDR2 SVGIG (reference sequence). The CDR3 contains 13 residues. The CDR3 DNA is TGTGCCTGGAGTGCCGGGACTAGCTATGAGCAGTTCTTC. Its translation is CAWSAGTSYEQFF.